This T cell receptor (beta chain) was identified during a study of beta chain features in type 1 diabetes. Researchers reported sorting CD4+ naive, central memory, regulatory and stem cell-like memory cells via CD45RO/CCR7/CD25/CD127/CD95/CD27. CDR1 is SSHAT and CDR2 is FNYEAQ in the germline V gene (reference sequence). This CDR3 spans 13 amino acids. V was pared by 6 bases and J by 5 bases, with 13 bases between. Sequencing targeted expressed TCRB transcripts, as all isolated RNA had been reverse transcribed. Clones were sequenced by immunoSEQ multiplex PCR, and TCRdb holds only the in-frame ones, with some missing. The table records around 400,000 clones, around 12% of them present only once.

Sequencing input: naive CD4+ T cells from blood. The rearrangement uses TRBV7-7 and TRBJ2-5; D possibly corresponds to TRBD1 (6 bases). This receptor was identified in a man younger than 35 in good health. Here the CDR3 DNA reads TGTGCCAGCAGGGGGGCTCTAGGGGAGACCCAGTACTTC. Its protein is CASRGALGETQYF.